This T cell receptor beta chain was profiled in a study of blood T cell repertoires in COVID-19. Across the study: There were acute and convalescent COVID-19 samples, and they came from the United States, Italy and Spain. Sources were T cells, B-cell-depleted T cells, or PBMCs; the material itself was cDNA or gDNA.

Original processing methods: Cell counts per sample came from amplifying reference gene primers. Here immunoSEQ multiplex PCR was the method, and the copy in TCRdb shows in-frame clones only, minus some. The DNA was the basis for D and trimming; V, J and clone size are from that table. This repertoire shows tens of thousands of clones, approximately 82% found once; its top ten account for about 6.7%. Trimming took off 3 bases at V and 0 bases at J, with 9 bases between the two ends. The length of the CDR3 is 15 residues. Germline CDR1 is LNHDA and CDR2 is SQIVND (reference sequence). The genes are TRBV19 and TRBJ2-1; D not certain. The receptor's source is a human donor in a cohort sampled during active COVID-19. Sequences were obtained from peripheral blood. CDR3 sequence (DNA): TGTGCCAGTAGTATCACTCCCGGCTCCTACAATGAGCAGTTCTTC. Translating it yields CASSITPGSYNEQFF.